The clone carrying this T cell receptor (beta chain) has ten or more counts. Its antigen remains unknown. These data come from a study of identical twins. Study-wide results and caveats: Insertion counts were lower in abundant cord blood beta clonotypes, a trend that memory repertoires did not show. For zero-insertion analyses, partial confounding could come from invariant MAIT and iNKT cells. Weaker excess sharing between twins was seen in beta out-of-frame sequences.

Template switching added a universal primer site; cDNA carried unique molecular identifiers. TCRdb redid the calling of the 5' RACE reads with MiXCR, one entry per CDR3 protein. The data show more than 650,000 distinct CDR3 sequences, around 6% seen once. The TCR was taken from a young man in good health. The specimen was naive T cells sorted from blood.

The chain's CDR3 is CASKEGPDPREQFF. The CDR3 coding sequence is TGTGCCAGCAAGGAGGGACCCGACCCGCGTGAGCAGTTCTTC. This chain joins TRBV11-2 and TRBJ2-1; a weak D match, TRBD2 (6 bases). The germline V and J ends were trimmed by 7 bases and 9 bases, with 19 bases remaining between them. The germline CDR1 and CDR2 sequences are SGHAT and FQNNGV. This CDR3 is 14 amino acids long.